This T cell receptor beta chain derives from a study of T-cell memory formation after mild COVID-19. CDR3 length equals 16 residues. The germline CDR1 and CDR2 sequences are MGHRA and YSYEKL. V dropped 4 bases and J dropped 8; count of bases not matched to a gene: 14. This clonotype was detected ten times or more. Its specificity is unknown. MiXCR, run by TCRdb on the 5' RACE reads, gives a single entry per CDR3 protein. The sample has roughly 450,000 distinct CDR3 sequences, approximately 18% seen once; the top ten hold 9% to 15%. Study-wide results and caveats: That cross-reactive memory joined was suggested by some responding clones appearing in pre-infection memory. Still unconfirmed is whether the second-wave clones peaking on day 37 recognized SARS-CoV-2.

The chain employs TRBV4-1 and TRBJ1-5, with TRBD1 matching 7 bases. Sequences were obtained from PBMCs or a T cell subset sorted from them (not recorded which). The sequence was collected from an adult woman who had mild COVID-19 (a few samples of this study predate the infection). Cell type and time point are not known. CDR3 region: CASSPAQGDWSEPQHF. In nucleotides, the CDR3 is TGCGCCAGCAGCCCGGCCCAGGGGGACTGGTCGGAGCCCCAGCATTTT.